The rows below give T cell receptor beta chains drawn from one sample of a study of technical replicates of blood from a few donors. TCRdb's table, derived via immunoSEQ multiplex PCR, lists solely in-frame clones and lacks some. Among under 8,500 clones listed, almost 90% were seen once. The sample consisted of PBMCs. Receptor source: a human donor in good health. The CDR3 runs from the conserved cysteine through the conserved F or W. Fields, in order: D gene, J gene, clone size, V gene, CDR3 protein, CDR3 DNA. D genes are given only for firm matches. Clone size, where shown, is once, few, many, or a class for clones that have expanded.

- TRBJ2-7 - TRBV11-2 CASSPRAYEQYF TGTGCCAGCAGCCCGCGGGCCTACGAGCAGTACTTC
- TRBJ2-7 once TRBV6-5 CASSAEGSRTYEQYF TGTGCCAGCAGTGCGGAGGGGAGCCGGACCTACGAGCAGTACTTC
- TRBJ2-2 once TRBV2 CASSEFRQENTGELFF TGTGCCAGCAGTGAATTCCGGCAGGAGAACACCGGGGAGCTGTTTTTT
TRBD2 TRBJ2-1 - TRBV10-1 CASSDGAGGTYEQFF TGCGCCAGCAGCGACGGGGCGGGAGGTACCTATGAGCAGTTCTTC
TRBD2 TRBJ2-2 - TRBV6-5 CASRAGGTGELFF TGTGCCAGCAGGGCGGGAGGGACCGGGGAGCTGTTTTTT
- TRBJ1-4 - TRBV4-2 CASSQDVGQGVEKLFF TGTGCCAGCAGCCAAGATGTCGGCCAAGGAGTTGAAAAACTGTTTTTT
TRBD2 TRBJ2-1 - TRBV6-5 CASSPGLAGTEQFF TGTGCCAGCAGTCCGGGACTAGCGGGGACCGAGCAGTTCTTC
- TRBJ2-7 once TRBV5-1 CASSLDSQNEQYF TGCGCCAGCAGCCTGGACAGTCAGAATGAGCAGTACTTC
- TRBJ1-2 - TRBV9 CASSAPEGSVVYGYTF TGTGCCAGCAGCGCCCCGGAGGGTTCCGTCGTATATGGCTACACCTTC
TRBD1 TRBJ2-1 - TRBV6-1 CASSEEAGGYNEQFF TGTGCCAGCAGTGAAGAAGCAGGGGGCTACAATGAGCAGTTCTTC
- TRBJ1-1 - TRBV12-5 CASGSLQGMNTEAFF TGTGCTAGTGGTTCTCTACAGGGAATGAACACTGAAGCTTTCTTT
TRBD2 TRBJ2-1 - TRBV30 CAWSSPSGIGREQFF TGTGCCTGGAGTTCTCCTAGCGGTATCGGTCGAGAGCAGTTCTTC
- TRBJ2-5 - TRBV6-6 CASRRPEETQYF TGTGCCAGCAGGCGGCCAGAAGAGACCCAGTACTTC
TRBD1 TRBJ2-7 - TRBV30 CAWSGTGREQYF TGTGCCTGGAGTGGGACAGGGCGGGAGCAGTACTTC
- TRBJ1-4 - TRBV25-1 CASSSGTTNEKLFF TGTGCCAGCAGTTCGGGGACAACTAATGAAAAACTGTTTTTT
- TRBJ2-5 - TRBV7-7 CASSLETQGTQYF TGTGCCAGCAGCTTAGAGACGCAGGGGACCCAGTACTTC
- TRBJ1-2 - TRBV4-1 CASSQDDSYGYTF TGCGCCAGCAGCCAAGACGACAGCTATGGCTACACCTTC
- TRBJ1-1 - TRBV30 CAWKAVSEAFF TGTGCCTGGAAAGCGGTATCTGAAGCTTTCTTT
TRBD2 TRBJ2-1 - TRBV18 CASSPPNSGEEQFF TGTGCCAGCTCACCTCCAAACAGCGGGGAAGAGCAGTTCTTC
- TRBJ2-2 - TRBV18 CASSPPQTNTGELFF TGTGCCAGCTCACCACCGCAGACGAACACCGGGGAGCTGTTTTTT
- TRBJ1-1 few TRBV14 CASSPQWNTEAFF TGTGCCAGCAGCCCCCAGTGGAACACTGAAGCTTTCTTT
TRBD2 TRBJ2-1 - TRBV19 CASSMGTSVYNEQFF TGTGCCAGTAGTATGGGGACTAGCGTCTACAATGAGCAGTTCTTC
TRBD1 TRBJ1-4 - TRBV6-1 CASSGLGTANEKLFF TGTGCCAGCAGTGGACTCGGGACAGCTAATGAAAAACTGTTTTTT
- TRBJ2-4 - TRBV2 CASKRDTAGADIQYF TGTGCCAGCAAACGGGATACTGCCGGCGCAGACATTCAGTACTTC
- TRBJ2-1 - TRBV11-3 CASSHPRSEQFF TGTGCCAGCAGCCATCCACGGAGTGAGCAGTTCTTC
TRBD1 TRBJ1-1 few TRBV9 CASSETGTENTEAFF TGTGCCAGCAGCGAGACCGGGACAGAGAACACTGAAGCTTTCTTT
- TRBJ2-2 - TRBV11-2 CASCYLTGNTGELFF TGTGCCAGCTGCTACTTGACAGGCAACACCGGGGAGCTGTTTTTT
TRBD2 TRBJ2-7 - TRBV9 CASSPTPREVTYEQYF TGTGCCAGCAGCCCCACCCCTCGGGAGGTTACCTACGAGCAGTACTTC
- TRBJ1-1 - TRBV6-5 CASSLDRMNTEAFF TGTGCCAGCAGTCTCGACAGGATGAACACTGAAGCTTTCTTT
- TRBJ2-5 - TRBV25-1 CASSEGLSGLQETQYF TGTGCCAGCAGTGAAGGACTCTCGGGATTGCAAGAGACCCAGTACTTC
- TRBJ1-1 few TRBV7-9 CASSLAHLYEAFF TGTGCCAGCAGCTTAGCGCACTTATATGAAGCTTTCTTT
- TRBJ1-4 once TRBV10-3 CAISGGGARGEKLFF TGTGCCATCAGTGGAGGCGGGGCCCGAGGTGAAAAACTGTTTTTT
- TRBJ1-4 - TRBV5-6 CASSLSAEWEKLFF TGTGCCAGCAGCTTGTCGGCGGAGTGGGAAAAACTGTTTTTT
- TRBJ1-5 - TRBV7-2 CASSLRGGGNQPQHF TGTGCCAGCAGCTTAAGGGGGGGCGGGAATCAGCCCCAGCATTTT
- TRBJ1-1 - TRBV27 CASSSNGGGNTEAFF TGTGCCAGCAGTTCAAACGGGGGGGGGAACACTGAAGCTTTCTTT
TRBD2 TRBJ2-4 - TRBV5-1 CASSTAGEQNIQYF TGCGCCAGCAGCACCGCGGGGGAGCAAAACATTCAGTACTTC
- TRBJ2-6 once TRBV9 CASSVQGRGANVLTF TGTGCCAGCAGCGTTCAGGGGAGAGGGGCCAACGTCCTGACTTTC
TRBD2 TRBJ2-3 - TRBV10-1 CATSGRTDTQYF TGCGCCACTAGCGGGAGGACAGATACGCAGTATTTT
- TRBJ1-3 - TRBV21-1 CASSKTEPQGTCGNTIYF TGTGCCAGCAGCAAAACGGAACCACAGGGGACGTGTGGAAACACCATATATTTT
TRBD2 TRBJ2-1 - TRBV29-1 CSVKRVTSGPYNEQFF TGCAGCGTCAAAAGAGTAACTAGCGGTCCCTACAATGAGCAGTTCTTC
TRBD2 TRBJ2-4 - TRBV4-1 CASSQDTALMGLTKNIQYF TGCGCCAGCAGCCAAGATACGGCGTTAATGGGACTAACCAAAAACATTCAGTACTTC
- TRBJ2-1 - TRBV30 CAWSPLGTTHNEQFF TGTGCCTGGAGTCCACTAGGTACAACACACAATGAGCAGTTCTTC
TRBD1 TRBJ1-1 - TRBV27 CASTSPGQGLAEAFF TGTGCCAGCACCTCCCCCGGACAGGGGTTAGCTGAAGCTTTCTTT
TRBD1 TRBJ1-1 - TRBV10-2 CASSRYRGDTEAFF TGCGCCAGCAGTCGGTACAGGGGAGACACTGAAGCTTTCTTT
- TRBJ1-5 - TRBV6-1 CASSEVQGNQPQHF TGTGCCAGCAGTGAGGTACAGGGAAATCAGCCCCAGCATTTT
TRBD1 TRBJ2-2 - TRBV5-6 CASSPPTGTGGMNTGELFF TGTGCCAGCAGCCCACCGACGGGGACAGGGGGTATGAACACCGGGGAGCTGTTTTTT
TRBD2 TRBJ2-7 - TRBV28 CASTPLPGTSVYEQYF TGTGCCAGCACCCCCCTCCCAGGGACTAGCGTCTACGAGCAGTACTTC
TRBD1 TRBJ1-2 once TRBV11-2 CASSPRDRFAGYTF TGTGCCAGCAGCCCCAGGGACAGATTCGCTGGCTACACCTTC